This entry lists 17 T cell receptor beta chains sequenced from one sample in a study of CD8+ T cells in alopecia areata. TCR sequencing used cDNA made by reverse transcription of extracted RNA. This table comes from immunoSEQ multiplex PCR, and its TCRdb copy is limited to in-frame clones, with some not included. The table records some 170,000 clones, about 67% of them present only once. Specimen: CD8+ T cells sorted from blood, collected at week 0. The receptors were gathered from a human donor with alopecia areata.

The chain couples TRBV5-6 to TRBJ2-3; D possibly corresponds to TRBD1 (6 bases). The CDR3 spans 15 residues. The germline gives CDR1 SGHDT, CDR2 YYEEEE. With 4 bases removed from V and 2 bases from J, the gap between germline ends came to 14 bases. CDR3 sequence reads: CASSPRDIDTDTQYF. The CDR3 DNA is TGTGCCAGCAGCCCCCGGGACATAGACACAGATACGCAGTATTTT. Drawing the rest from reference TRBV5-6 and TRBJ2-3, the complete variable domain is DAGVTQSPTHLIKTRGQQVTLRCSPKSGHDTVSWYQQALGQGPQFIFQYYEEEERQRGNFPDRFSGHQFPNYSSELNVNALLLGDSALYLCASSPRDIDTDTQYFGPGTRLTVL.

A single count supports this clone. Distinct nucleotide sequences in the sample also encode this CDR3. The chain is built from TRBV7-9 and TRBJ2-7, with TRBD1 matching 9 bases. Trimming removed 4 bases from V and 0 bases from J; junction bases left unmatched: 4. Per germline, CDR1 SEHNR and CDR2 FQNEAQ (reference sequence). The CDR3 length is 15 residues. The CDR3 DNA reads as TGTGCCAGCAGCTCTCGGACAGGGGCCTCCTACGAGCAGTACTTC. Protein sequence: CASSSRTGASYEQYF.

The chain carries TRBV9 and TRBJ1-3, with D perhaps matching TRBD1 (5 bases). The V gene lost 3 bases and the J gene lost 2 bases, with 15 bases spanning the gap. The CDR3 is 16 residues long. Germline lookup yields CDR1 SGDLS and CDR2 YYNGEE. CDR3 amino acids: CASSAYSGTAGNTIYF. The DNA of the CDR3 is TGTGCCAGCAGCGCATATTCCGGGACGGCTGGAAACACCATATATTTT.

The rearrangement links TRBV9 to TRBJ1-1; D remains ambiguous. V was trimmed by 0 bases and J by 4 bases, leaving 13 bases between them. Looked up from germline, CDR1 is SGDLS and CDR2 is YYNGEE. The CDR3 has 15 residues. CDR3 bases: TGTGCCAGCAGCGTAGGGAAAGTCGGTGGCACTGAAGCTTTCTTT. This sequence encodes CASSVGKVGGTEAFF.

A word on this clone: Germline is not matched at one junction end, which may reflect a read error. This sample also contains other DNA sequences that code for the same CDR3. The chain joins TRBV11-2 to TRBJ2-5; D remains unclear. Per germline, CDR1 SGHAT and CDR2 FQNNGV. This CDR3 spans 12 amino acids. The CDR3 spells CASSLDVETQYF. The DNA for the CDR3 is TGTGCCAGCAGCCTAGATGTAGAGACCCAGTACTTC.

This CDR3 is CASTSGGTDTQYF. CDR3 DNA sequence: TGTGCCAGCACTTCAGGGGGCACAGATACGCAGTATTTT. The chain joins TRBV6-5 to TRBJ2-3, with D possibly matching TRBD1 (6 bases). V lost 7 bases, J lost 1 base, and 9 bases lay in between. This CDR3 has 13 residues. CDR1 and CDR2 from the germline V gene are MNHEY and SVGAGI.

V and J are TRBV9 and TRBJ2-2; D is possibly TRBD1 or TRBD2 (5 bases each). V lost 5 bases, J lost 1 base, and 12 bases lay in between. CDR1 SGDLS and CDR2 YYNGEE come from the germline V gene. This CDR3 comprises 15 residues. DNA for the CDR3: TGTGCCAGCAGAGATGGGACGGGGAACACCGGGGAGCTGTTTTTT. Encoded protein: CASRDGTGNTGELFF.

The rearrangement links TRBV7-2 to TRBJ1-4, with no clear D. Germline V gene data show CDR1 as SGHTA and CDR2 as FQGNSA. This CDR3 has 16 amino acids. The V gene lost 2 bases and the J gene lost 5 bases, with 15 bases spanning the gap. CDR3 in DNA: TGTGCCAGCAGCTTAATCACCGGGCGAATAAATGAAAAACTGTTTTTT. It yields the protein CASSLITGRINEKLFF.

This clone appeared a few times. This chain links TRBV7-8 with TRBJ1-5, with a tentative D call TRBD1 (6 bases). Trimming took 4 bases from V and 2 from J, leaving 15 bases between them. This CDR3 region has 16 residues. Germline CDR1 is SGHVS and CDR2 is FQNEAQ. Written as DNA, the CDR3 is TGTGCCAGCAGCTCAAAATCAGGGGTTCGCAATCAGCCCCAGCATTTT. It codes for CASSSKSGVRNQPQHF.

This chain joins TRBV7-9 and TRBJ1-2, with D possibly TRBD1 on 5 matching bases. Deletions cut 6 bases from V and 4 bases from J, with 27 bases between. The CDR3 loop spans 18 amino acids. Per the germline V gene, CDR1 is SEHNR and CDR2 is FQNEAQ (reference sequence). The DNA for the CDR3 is TGTGCCAGCAGTCAAACAAGATGGGGGTCTCCTAAGGGCTATGGCTACACCTTC. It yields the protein CASSQTRWGSPKGYGYTF. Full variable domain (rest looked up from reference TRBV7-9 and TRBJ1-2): DTGVSQNPRHKITKRGQNVTFRCDPISEHNRLYWYRQTLGQGPEFLTYFQNEAQLEKSRLLSDRFSAERPKGSFSTLEIQRTEQGDSAMYLCASSQTRWGSPKGYGYTFGSGTRLTVV.

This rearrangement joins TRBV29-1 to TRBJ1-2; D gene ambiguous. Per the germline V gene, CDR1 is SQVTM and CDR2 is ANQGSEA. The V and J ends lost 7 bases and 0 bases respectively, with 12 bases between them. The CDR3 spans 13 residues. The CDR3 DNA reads TGCAGCGCCCGGGCCCCAGCTAACTATGGCTACACCTTC. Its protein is CSARAPANYGYTF. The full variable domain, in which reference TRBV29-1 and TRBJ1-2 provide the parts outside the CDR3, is SAVISQKPSRDICQRGTSLTIQCQVDSQVTMMFWYRQQPGQSLTLIATANQGSEATYESGFVIDKFPISRPNLTFSTLTVSNMSPEDSSIYLCSARAPANYGYTFGSGTRLTVV.

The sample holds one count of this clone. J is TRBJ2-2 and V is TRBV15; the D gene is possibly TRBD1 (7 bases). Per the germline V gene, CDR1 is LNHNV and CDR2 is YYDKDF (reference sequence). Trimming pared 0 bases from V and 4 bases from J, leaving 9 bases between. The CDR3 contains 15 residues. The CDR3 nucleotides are TGTGCCACCAGCAGAGAGCAGGGGGGCACCGGGGAGCTGTTTTTT. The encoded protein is CATSREQGGTGELFF. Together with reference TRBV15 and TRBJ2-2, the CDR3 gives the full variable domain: DAMVIQNPRYQVTQFGKPVTLSCSQTLNHNVMYWYQQKSSQAPKLLFHYYDKDFNNEADTPDNFQSRRPNTSFCFLDIRSPGLGDTAMYLCATSREQGGTGELFFGEGSRLTVL.

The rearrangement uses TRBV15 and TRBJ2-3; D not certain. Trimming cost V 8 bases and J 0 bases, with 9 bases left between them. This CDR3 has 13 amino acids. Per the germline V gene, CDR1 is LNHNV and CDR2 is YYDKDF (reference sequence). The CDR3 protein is CATVGLSTDTQYF. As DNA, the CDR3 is TGTGCCACCGTTGGGTTGAGCACAGATACGCAGTATTTT. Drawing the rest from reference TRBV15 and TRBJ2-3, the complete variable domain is DAMVIQNPRYQVTQFGKPVTLSCSQTLNHNVMYWYQQKSSQAPKLLFHYYDKDFNNEADTPDNFQSRRPNTSFCFLDIRSPGLGDTAMYLCATVGLSTDTQYFGPGTRLTVL.

The CDR3 here is CASRGDTENYGYTF. The DNA of the CDR3 is TGTGCCAGCAGAGGGGACACCGAAAACTATGGCTACACCTTC. This chain connects TRBV9 to TRBJ1-2; perhaps TRBD1 as D (6 bases). The V and J ends lost 5 bases and 2 bases respectively, with 13 bases between them. The CDR3 is made up of 14 amino acids. The germline gives CDR1 SGDLS, CDR2 YYNGEE.

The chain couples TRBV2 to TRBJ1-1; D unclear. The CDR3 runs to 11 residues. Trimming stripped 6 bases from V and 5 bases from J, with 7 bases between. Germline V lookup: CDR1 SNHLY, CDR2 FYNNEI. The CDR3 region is CASSEPTEAFF. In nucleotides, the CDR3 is TGTGCCAGCAGCGAGCCTACTGAAGCTTTCTTT.

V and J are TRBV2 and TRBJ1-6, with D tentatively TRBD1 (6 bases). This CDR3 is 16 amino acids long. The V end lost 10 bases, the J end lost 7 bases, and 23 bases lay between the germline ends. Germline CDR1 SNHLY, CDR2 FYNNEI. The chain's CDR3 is CATKGIRGWENSPLHF. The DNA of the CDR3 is TGTGCCACCAAGGGCATCAGGGGATGGGAGAATTCACCCCTCCACTTT.

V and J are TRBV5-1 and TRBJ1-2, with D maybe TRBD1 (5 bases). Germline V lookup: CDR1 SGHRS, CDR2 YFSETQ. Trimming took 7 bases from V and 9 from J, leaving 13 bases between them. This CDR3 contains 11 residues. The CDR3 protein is CASAVGDRYTF. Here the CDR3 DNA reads TGCGCCAGCGCCGTGGGGGACCGCTACACCTTC.